This T cell receptor beta chain is drawn from a study of shared clonotypes between healthy human individuals. General study results and limits: Compared with memory subsets, naive subsets generally had larger estimated richness. For naive CD4 cells, roughly 5.5% of clonotypes were shared across a handful of donors. Represented diversity, genetic and exposure-history alike, was limited by few donors.

Generated by immunoSEQ multiplex PCR, the TCRdb table keeps only in-frame clones and is missing some. The sample lists 950,000 to 1,100,000 clones, approximately 80% occurring once. Germline CDR1 and CDR2: SGHDT and YYEEEE. The CDR3 is 17 residues long. Trimming took 1 base from V and 4 from J, leaving 20 bases between them. On this clone itself: Its cognate antigen is unknown.

This receptor was obtained from a man younger than 30 in good health. Some clones in this sample may be carry-over from other donors' samples. V is TRBV5-6 and J is TRBJ1-2; a weak D match, TRBD1 (6 bases). What was sequenced was memory CD4+ T cells from PBMCs. Stated subset: CD45RA-negative fraction. CDR3 DNA sequence: TGTGCCAGCAGCTTGTTGCAGGGGACCCTCAGGGCCTATGGCTACACCTTC. Translated, it gives CASSLLQGTLRAYGYTF.